A single sample is the source of the 18 T cell receptor beta chains below, sequenced in a study of shared clonotypes between healthy human individuals. Clones were read by immunoSEQ multiplex PCR, and TCRdb kept only the in-frame ones, dropping some. The sample has 600,000 or so clones, roughly 98% seen once; the top ten hold 0.3% to 0.35%. Naive CD8 cells lacked CD45RO, underwent positive selection for CCR7 and left out terminally differentiated effector memory CD45RA+ cells. The sample was naive CD8+ T cells sorted from blood. These receptors all come from a man aged 30 to 39 in good health.

This clone was counted once. This chain joins TRBV7-8 and TRBJ2-2; 7 bases agree with TRBD1. The germline V gene has CDR1 SGHVS and CDR2 FQNEAQ. Trimming took 6 bases from V and 5 from J; bases not matched to a gene: 15. The CDR3 contains 17 residues. CDR3 in amino acids: CASSAPGTATDTGELFF. In DNA, the CDR3 is TGTGCCAGCAGTGCACCCGGGACAGCCACCGATACCGGGGAGCTGTTTTTT.

This clone was counted once. The chain uses TRBV5-1 and TRBJ2-1, with 11 nucleotides matching TRBD2. This CDR3 is built from 15 residues. J lost 8 bases, V lost 4 bases, and 8 bases had no gene match. CDR1 is SGHRS, CDR2 YFSETQ, per germline. CDR3 nucleotide sequence: TGCGCCAGCAGCCAGGGACTAGCGGAAGTCCATGAGCAGTTCTTC. This encodes CASSQGLAEVHEQFF.

The rearrangement joins TRBV5-1 to TRBJ1-4, with D perhaps matching TRBD1 (6 bases). From germline, CDR1 is SGHRS and CDR2 YFSETQ. This CDR3 comprises 15 residues. V was cut by 4 bases and J by 8 bases, with 18 bases left in between. CDR3 sequence (DNA): TGCGCCAGCAGCCAGGACAGCTCCCGGCCGGAAAAACTGTTTTTT. Its protein is CASSQDSSRPEKLFF.

This clone has only one observation. The chain has TRBV27 and TRBJ1-2; D unclear. The germline V and J ends were trimmed by 4 bases and 4 bases, with 13 bases remaining between them. This CDR3 spans 14 amino acids. The germline V gene has CDR1 MNHEY and CDR2 SMNVEV (reference sequence). The CDR3 nucleotides are TGTGCCAGCAGTTCAAAATCGCGGGGCTATGGCTACACCTTC. Its translation: CASSSKSRGYGYTF.

On this clone itself: Additional DNA sequences in this sample encode the identical CDR3. The V call is TRBV7-9, the J call TRBJ2-5; 7 nucleotides match TRBD1. Germline-derived CDR1 and CDR2 are SEHNR and FQNEAQ (reference sequence). Trimming at V came to 4 bases and at J to 3 bases, leaving 5 bases not matched to a gene. This CDR3 spans 14 amino acids. For the CDR3, the DNA is TGTGCCAGCAGCTCCTCCACAGGGGAAGAGACCCAGTACTTC. As protein: CASSSSTGEETQYF.

The chain is built from TRBV14 and TRBJ1-4, with D possibly TRBD1 on 5 matching bases. CDR3 length: 12 amino acids. The V and J ends lost 3 bases and 8 bases respectively, with 7 bases between them. The germline gives CDR1 SGHDN, CDR2 FVKESK. The CDR3 region is CASSQGGEKLFF. The CDR3 DNA follows: TGTGCCAGCAGCCAGGGGGGAGAAAAACTGTTTTTT.

This chain uses TRBV27 with TRBJ1-1; possible D gene TRBD1, 5 bases. This CDR3 has 13 residues. V was shortened by 3 bases and J by 1 base, with 6 bases between the two germline ends. Per germline, CDR1 MNHEY and CDR2 SMNVEV (reference sequence). CDR3 protein: CASSLTENTEAFF. The CDR3 region has the DNA TGTGCCAGCAGTTTGACAGAGAACACTGAAGCTTTCTTT.

As concerns this clone: Other DNA sequences in the sample encode the same CDR3. The chain recombines TRBV9 with TRBJ2-1, with 11 positions matching TRBD2. V was clipped by 0 bases and J by 4 bases; unmatched bases: 3. Germline CDR1 and CDR2: SGDLS and YYNGEE. CDR3 size: 16 residues. The CDR3 DNA sequence: TGTGCCAGCAGCGTAGGTCTAGCGGGAGGATACAATGAGCAGTTCTTC. Translation: CASSVGLAGGYNEQFF.

The chain is built from TRBV7-6 and TRBJ2-5; 7 bases align to TRBD1. The germline V gene encodes CDR1 SGHVS and CDR2 FNYEAQ. The V segment lost 0 bases and the J segment 0 bases; nucleotides outside the gene matches: 1. This CDR3 comprises 15 residues. The CDR3 region is CASSLAGTDQETQYF. CDR3 coding DNA: TGTGCCAGCAGCTTAGCGGGGACAGACCAAGAGACCCAGTACTTC.

J is TRBJ2-7 and V is TRBV7-8; the D is unclear. The CDR3 has 15 residues. V was shortened by 3 bases and J by 0 bases, with 12 bases between the two germline ends. Per germline, CDR1 SGHVS and CDR2 FQNEAQ. This CDR3 is CASSLSRSPSYEQYF. The DNA for the CDR3 is TGTGCCAGCAGCTTGTCGCGGTCCCCCTCCTACGAGCAGTACTTC. The full variable domain, completed using reference TRBV7-8 and TRBJ2-7, is GAGVSQSPRYKVAKRGQDVALRCDPISGHVSLFWYQQALGQGPEFLTYFQNEAQLDKSGLPSDRFFAERPEGSVSTLKIQRTQQEDSAVYLCASSLSRSPSYEQYFGPGTRLTVT.

The chain links TRBV5-1 to TRBJ2-1; 9 positions match TRBD1. The CDR3 sequence is 15 residues long. J was trimmed by 8 bases and V by 6 bases; bases with no gene match: 12. Per the germline V gene, CDR1 is SGHRS and CDR2 is YFSETQ. The CDR3 sequence: CASNFGTGPSHEQFF. CDR3 bases: TGCGCCAGCAACTTCGGGACAGGGCCCAGCCATGAGCAGTTCTTC.

The V gene is TRBV7-9, the J gene TRBJ2-3; 7 bases are shared with TRBD2. CDR3 size: 16 residues. Germline V CDR1 and CDR2: SEHNR, FQNEAQ (reference sequence). The ends lost 2 bases at V and 2 bases at J; junction bases unmatched: 7. The CDR3 DNA reads TGTGCCAGCAGCTTAAGGGGCGGGGGTTCCACAGATACGCAGTATTTT. It codes for CASSLRGGGSTDTQYF.

The V and J genes are TRBV5-4 and TRBJ2-1, with 11 bases fitting TRBD2. V was pared by 4 bases and J by 7 bases, with 10 bases of the junction left unmatched. Germline V gene data show CDR1 as SGHNT and CDR2 as YYREEE (reference sequence). The CDR3 has 16 residues. CDR3: CASSNPHSGRENEQFF. The CDR3 DNA sequence: TGTGCCAGCAGCAACCCACATAGCGGGAGGGAAAATGAGCAGTTCTTC.

J is TRBJ2-3 and V is TRBV7-9; 9 bases match TRBD2. Per the germline V gene, CDR1 is SEHNR and CDR2 is FQNEAQ (reference sequence). The CDR3 is 18 residues long. The ends lost 0 bases at V and 4 bases at J; junction bases unmatched: 11. CDR3 amino acids: CASSLASGSGRRADTQYF. The CDR3 nucleotides are TGTGCCAGCAGCTTAGCTAGCGGGAGCGGGCGCCGCGCAGATACGCAGTATTTT.

The chain recombines TRBV29-1 with TRBJ2-1, with 14 bases that match TRBD2. CDR3 size: 15 residues. The trim removed 6 bases at V and 2 bases at J, leaving 3 bases unmatched. Germline CDR1 SQVTM, CDR2 ANQGSEA. This chain's CDR3 is CSVEGLAGAYNEQFF. As DNA, the CDR3 is TGCAGCGTGGAGGGACTAGCGGGAGCCTACAATGAGCAGTTCTTC.

The CDR3 bases are TGTGCCAGCAGCCCTTTCCCGGGACAGGGGCCAAATGAGCAGTTCTTC. It yields the protein CASSPFPGQGPNEQFF. This chain uses TRBV14 with TRBJ2-1; 10 nucleotides match TRBD1. Germline CDR1 reads SGHDN; CDR2 reads FVKESK. This CDR3 is 16 amino acids long. V trimming: 4 bases; J trimming: 7 bases; junction bases outside the gene matches: 10.

This chain connects TRBV19 to TRBJ2-7, with 12 bases fitting TRBD2. Trimming removed 3 bases from V and 1 base from J; junction bases left unmatched: 16. CDR1 is LNHDA, CDR2 SQIVND, per germline (reference sequence). The CDR3 loop spans 20 amino acids. This CDR3 is CASSIGGGLAGASRSYEQYF. CDR3 sequence (DNA): TGTGCCAGTAGTATCGGGGGGGGACTAGCGGGTGCTTCGAGATCCTACGAGCAGTACTTC.

The chain is built from TRBV7-6 and TRBJ1-3; 7 nucleotides align to TRBD1. The CDR3 runs 17 residues. Per the germline V gene, CDR1 is SGHVS and CDR2 is FNYEAQ. The V and J ends lost 5 bases and 7 bases, in that order; junction bases with no gene match: 17. CDR3 amino acids: CASSPTPPGTDTNTIYF. The CDR3, as DNA: TGTGCCAGCAGCCCGACCCCCCCGGGGACAGACACCAACACCATATATTTT.